This T cell receptor beta chain was recorded in a study of HIV-infected patients and healthy controls. This clonotype was counted ten times or more. Alpha and beta constant-region primers primed reverse transcription of about 500 ng RNA. Each of the alpha and beta chains got its own library through chain-specific third strand synthesis with indices. MiXCR, run by TCRdb on the 5' RACE reads, gives a single entry per CDR3 protein. The repertoire has about 24,000 distinct CDR3 sequences, roughly 7.9% of them found once; the top ten carry about 4%. The repertoire came from unfractionated whole blood and reflected all unsorted peripheral T cells. The CDR3 contains 11 residues. V lost 4 bases, J lost 6 bases, and 7 bases lay in between. Looked up from germline, CDR1 is DFQATT and CDR2 is SNEGSKA (reference sequence).

The chain recombines TRBV20-1 with TRBJ2-4, with D hard to call. This receptor was taken from an adult in good health. The sample comprised blood. CDR3 DNA sequence: TGCAGTGCTATGGGCCGAAACATTCAGTACTTC. Its translation is CSAMGRNIQYF.